Here is one TCR beta chain with its context. No antigen is known for it. V trimming: 5 bases; J trimming: 1 base; junction bases outside the gene matches: 10. The CDR3 is made up of 16 amino acids. CDR1 is SEHNR, CDR2 FQNEAQ, per germline (reference sequence). This entry belongs to a study of T cell responses to AZD1222 COVID-19 vaccine. Findings and caveats of the study: Recipients of two AZD1222 doses showed rising Spike-specific TCR breadth and depth. Baseline serostatus was positive in only six or seven AZD1222 recipients. White British donors predominated, females outnumbered males, and clonal diversity was possibly underestimated. Nearly half of unique spike-specific TCRs reportedly avoided B.1.351 and B.1.1.7 mutated regions.

Assay used: immunoSEQ multiplex PCR; TCRdb lists only in-frame clones, some missing. The sample lists fewer than 150,000 clones, 84% occurring once. The chain carries TRBV7-9 and TRBJ2-5, with 7 positions matching TRBD1. The source was peripheral blood, collected on day 0 of AZD1222 vaccination. The receptor's source is an adult in good health. CDR3 sequence: CASSLGQARPQETQYF. The CDR3 nucleotides read TGTGCCAGCAGCCTTGGACAGGCCCGACCCCAAGAGACCCAGTACTTC. Combining the CDR3 with reference TRBV7-9 and TRBJ2-5 gives the whole variable domain DTGVSQNPRHKITKRGQNVTFRCDPISEHNRLYWYRQTLGQGPEFLTYFQNEAQLEKSRLLSDRFSAERPKGSFSTLEIQRTEQGDSAMYLCASSLGQARPQETQYFGPGTRLLVL.